This T cell receptor (beta chain) was obtained from a study of blood T cell repertoires in COVID-19. Across the whole study: Samples came from the United States, Italy and Spain, spanning acute and convalescent COVID-19.

Original analysis: Counts of nucleated cells, estimated from reference gene primer amplification, were obtained. Assay used: immunoSEQ multiplex PCR; TCRdb lists only in-frame clones, some missing. V and J calls and clone size come straight from that table; D and trimming were deduced from the DNA. Of 150,000 to 190,000 clones in the sample, 84% were seen once. Material for sequencing was peripheral blood. The source of this sequence is a woman between 50 and 59 years old with acute or convalescent COVID-19.

CDR3 sequence reads: CASSPNGGGTDTQYF. Written as DNA, the CDR3 is TGTGCCAGCAGCCCAAACGGGGGGGGCACAGATACGCAGTATTTT. The chain has TRBV7-2 and TRBJ2-3; 8 nucleotides match TRBD2. From germline, CDR1 is SGHTA and CDR2 FQGNSA. The CDR3 has 15 amino acids. V shed 5 bases, J shed 1 base, and the junction held 5 bases outside the gene matches.